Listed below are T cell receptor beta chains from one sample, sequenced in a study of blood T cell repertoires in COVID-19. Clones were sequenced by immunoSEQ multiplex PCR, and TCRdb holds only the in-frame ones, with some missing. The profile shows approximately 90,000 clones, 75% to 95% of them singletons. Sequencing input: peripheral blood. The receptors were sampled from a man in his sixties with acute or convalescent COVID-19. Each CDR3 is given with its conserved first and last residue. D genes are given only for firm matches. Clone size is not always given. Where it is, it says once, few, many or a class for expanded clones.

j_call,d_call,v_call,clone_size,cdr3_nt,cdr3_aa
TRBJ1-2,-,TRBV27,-,TGTGCCAGCAGCTTTAGGGGGTTGGGAGGCTACACCTTC,CASSFRGLGGYTF
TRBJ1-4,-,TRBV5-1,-,TGCGCCAGCAGCTGGGTGGGCGCGGGCAATGAAAAACTGTTTTTT,CASSWVGAGNEKLFF
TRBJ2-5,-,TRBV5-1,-,TGCGCCAGCAGCTTCTCAGGGGATTTCCAGGTCCAGTACTTC,CASSFSGDFQVQYF
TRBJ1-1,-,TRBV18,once,TGTGCCAGCTCACCAGGCGGGGGCTGGACTGAAGCTTTCTTT,CASSPGGGWTEAFF
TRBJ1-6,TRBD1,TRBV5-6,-,TGTGCCAGCAGCTTCCGGGACAGGGGTCCTTCACCCCTCCACTTT,CASSFRDRGPSPLHF
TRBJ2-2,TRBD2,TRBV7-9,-,TGTGCCAGCAGCTTGGGACTAGCGGGCACCGGGGAGCTGTTTTTT,CASSLGLAGTGELFF
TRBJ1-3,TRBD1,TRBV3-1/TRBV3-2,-,TGTGCCAGCGGGACAGGTTACGGAAACACCATATATTTT,CASGTGYGNTIYF
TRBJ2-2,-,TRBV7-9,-,TGTGCCAGCAGCTTAGCGTCAGGGGCTTTGACCGGGGAGCTGTTTTTT,CASSLASGALTGELFF
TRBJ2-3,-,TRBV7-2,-,TGTGCCAGCAGCTTAATGCCAGGGGTGGCAGATACGCAGTATTTT,CASSLMPGVADTQYF
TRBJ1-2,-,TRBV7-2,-,TGTGCCAGCAGCCCTTTTGTGGGGGCTGGCTACACCTTC,CASSPFVGAGYTF
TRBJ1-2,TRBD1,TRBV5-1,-,TGCGCCAGCAGCTCGGGAGGGACAGGGAACTACTATGGCTACACCTTC,CASSSGGTGNYYGYTF
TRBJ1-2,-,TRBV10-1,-,TGCGCCAGCAGTAGGGACACCTCTCTAGGCTACACCTTC,CASSRDTSLGYTF
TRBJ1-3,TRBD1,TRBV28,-,TGTGCCAGCAGTCCGACAGGGGGGATTGGAAACACCATATATTTT,CASSPTGGIGNTIYF
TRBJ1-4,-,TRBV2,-,TGTGCCAGCAGGGCAACGGACAGACCTAATGAAGGACTGTTTTTT,CASRATDRPNEGLFF
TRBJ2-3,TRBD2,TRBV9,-,TGTGCCAGCAGCGGGAGACTAGCGGGGTTGACAGATACGCAGTATTTT,CASSGRLAGLTDTQYF